The 12 T cell receptor beta chains below were found in one sample sequenced in a study of OX40 agonist ivuxolimab in advanced cancers. TCRdb keeps only in-frame clones here, not all; method: immunoSEQ multiplex PCR. This sample has tens of thousands of clones, with more than 85% found just once. Specimen: CD4+ or CD8+ T cells sorted from blood, collected in a trial of the OX40 agonist ivuxolimab. The receptors derive from an adult with an advanced solid tumor such as melanoma, head and neck, liver or kidney cancer.

The chain is built from TRBV6-1 and TRBJ2-3; 8 positions agree with TRBD1. The germline CDR1 and CDR2 sequences are MNHNS and SASEGT. The CDR3 consists of 14 residues. After removal of 3 bases from V and 3 bases from J, the junction contained 2 bases not matched to a gene. The DNA of the CDR3 is TGTGCCAGCAGTGAGTGGACAGGGACAGATACGCAGTATTTT. It encodes CASSEWTGTDTQYF.

The chain recombines TRBV7-9 with TRBJ2-1; 9 bases fit TRBD1. CDR1 SEHNR and CDR2 FQNEAQ come from the germline V gene (reference sequence). J gave up 3 bases and V 3 bases, and 6 bases lay outside the gene matches. CDR3 size: 16 residues. CDR3 protein: CASSFPGQGLYNEQFF. CDR3 DNA sequence: TGTGCCAGCAGCTTCCCGGGACAGGGCCTCTACAATGAGCAGTTCTTC.

A single count supports this clone. The genes are TRBV5-6 and TRBJ2-3; the match to TRBD2 covers 12 bases. The CDR3 is 17 residues long. The V and J ends lost 6 bases and 5 bases, in that order; junction bases with no gene match: 13. The germline gives CDR1 SGHDT, CDR2 YYEEEE. The CDR3 loop is CASTGPPSGGAQDTQYF. The CDR3 DNA sequence: TGTGCCAGCACCGGGCCCCCTAGCGGGGGGGCCCAAGATACGCAGTATTTT.

J is TRBJ2-7 and V is TRBV4-1; D perhaps matches TRBD2 (5 bases). The CDR3 contains 17 residues. V was trimmed by 0 bases and J by 0 bases, leaving 15 bases between them. Germline V CDR1 and CDR2: MGHRA, YSYEKL. Written as DNA, the CDR3 is TGCGCCAGCAGCCAAGATGGTGAGGGCCCCCACTCCTACGAGCAGTACTTC. Its protein is CASSQDGEGPHSYEQYF.

This clone was seen only once. This chain joins TRBV6-4 and TRBJ2-1, with 7 positions matching TRBD1. With 3 bases clipped from V and 6 bases from J, the junction kept 2 bases outside the gene matches. The CDR3 loop spans 13 amino acids. Germline CDR1 MRHNA, CDR2 SNTAGT. This chain's CDR3 is CASSEGGINEQFF. The CDR3 DNA follows: TGTGCCAGCAGTGAAGGGGGCATCAATGAGCAGTTCTTC.

The genes are TRBV7-9 and TRBJ2-7; TRBD1 aligns across 7 bases. V gave up 4 bases and J gave up 2 bases; unmatched junction bases: 5. This CDR3 is built from 14 residues. Germline loops: CDR1 SEHNR, CDR2 FQNEAQ (reference sequence). The CDR3 spells CASSSTGSAYEQYF. In nucleotides, the CDR3 is TGTGCCAGCAGCTCGACAGGGTCGGCCTACGAGCAGTACTTC. The full variable domain, completed using reference TRBV7-9 and TRBJ2-7, is DTGVSQNPRHKITKRGQNVTFRCDPISEHNRLYWYRQTLGQGPEFLTYFQNEAQLEKSRLLSDRFSAERPKGSFSTLEIQRTEQGDSAMYLCASSSTGSAYEQYFGPGTRLTVT.

The J gene is TRBJ1-2, the V gene TRBV7-8; 7 bases agree with TRBD1. Trimming removed 4 bases from V and 3 bases from J; junction bases left unmatched: 8. The germline V gene has CDR1 SGHVS and CDR2 FQNEAQ. This CDR3 comprises 15 residues. CDR3 DNA: TGTGCCAGCAGCTCCACAGGGGCGACATACTATGGCTACACCTTC. Translating it yields CASSSTGATYYGYTF.

This rearrangement joins TRBV10-3 to TRBJ1-4; D is perhaps TRBD1 (6 bases). The CDR3 runs 16 residues. Germline lookup yields CDR1 ENHRY and CDR2 SYGVKD. V shed 0 bases and J shed 3 bases, with 11 bases lying between them. The CDR3 sequence: CAISESRGAPNEKLFF. As DNA, the CDR3 is TGTGCCATCAGTGAGTCTAGGGGGGCGCCTAATGAAAAACTGTTTTTT.

V is TRBV4-1 and J is TRBJ1-2, with TRBD1 matching 8 bases. CDR3 size: 17 residues. With 2 bases clipped from V and 4 bases from J, the junction kept 12 bases outside the gene matches. Germline V gene lookup returns CDR1 MGHRA and CDR2 YSYEKL. The CDR3 protein is CASSQSTGTGASYGYTF. Here the CDR3 DNA reads TGCGCCAGCAGCCAATCGACCGGGACAGGAGCATCCTATGGCTACACCTTC.

V is TRBV4-3 and J is TRBJ2-2; a possible D gene is TRBD1 (5 bases). Germline V gene lookup returns CDR1 LGHNA and CDR2 YSLEER. Trimming left V 0 bases short and J 4 bases short, with 12 bases between. The CDR3 contains 16 residues. The chain's CDR3 is CASSQDPGRVTGELFF. For the CDR3, the DNA is TGCGCCAGCAGCCAAGATCCGGGCAGGGTCACCGGGGAGCTGTTTTTT.

A few counts support this clone. The chain employs TRBV27 and TRBJ1-2; weak D call: TRBD1 (6 bases). Germline assignment: CDR1 MNHEY and CDR2 SMNVEV (reference sequence). V was shortened by 5 bases and J by 3 bases, with 16 bases between the two germline ends. The CDR3 sequence is 15 residues long. As DNA, the CDR3 is TGTGCCAGCAGTCCCACAGGGACTACTTACTATGGCTACACCTTC. It codes for CASSPTGTTYYGYTF.

V is TRBV25-1 and J is TRBJ1-4, with no clear D. This CDR3 contains 17 residues. Trimming removed 3 bases from V and 0 bases from J, with 14 bases in between. Germline assignment: CDR1 MGHDK and CDR2 SYGVNS. The CDR3 nucleotides read TGTGCCAGCAGTGACCCTCGTCGGCAAGCAACTAATGAAAAACTGTTTTTT. Its translation is CASSDPRRQATNEKLFF. Complete variable domain (other parts from reference TRBV25-1 and TRBJ1-4): EADIYQTPRYLVIGTGKKITLECSQTMGHDKMYWYQQDPGMELHLIHYSYGVNSTEKGDLSSESTVSRIRTEHFPLTLESARPSHTSQYLCASSDPRRQATNEKLFFGSGTQLSVL.